This TCR beta chain was sequenced during a study of vaccination and CD4 T cells after COVID-19. This clonotype occurred once. The antigen is undetermined. Treatment: approximately 9-day PBMC culture with coronavirus spike peptide pools or control peptides (ViraFEST assay). ViraFEST stimulated the growth of antigen-specific T cells using peptide pools and subsequently profiled their TCRs by sequencing. With the Oncomine TCR Beta short-read assay, DNA from cultured CD4+ T cells was sequenced. One entry per CDR3 protein results from TCRdb running MiXCR on the PCR reads. The sample yields around 15,000 distinct CDR3 sequences, 45% to 60% seen once. This clonotype was sampled from a human donor who had recovered from COVID-19. Sequences were obtained from CD4+ T cells from blood, cultured in vitro.

CDR3 sequence (DNA): TGTGCCAGCAGCTTAGCCCCTGACAGGGAAGTTTCCACCGGGGAGCTGTTTTTT. It encodes CASSLAPDREVSTGELFF. The V call is TRBV7-6, the J call TRBJ2-2; 7 bases map to TRBD1. This CDR3 region has 18 residues. Germline CDR1 SGHVS, CDR2 FNYEAQ. Germline trimming cut 0 bases from V and 4 bases from J; bases unmatched to any gene: 11.